The clone carrying this T cell receptor (beta chain) has a count of ten or more. The antigen is undetermined. Time point denoted: patch test 2, 6 weeks after DPC sensitization. Treatment of the sample: therapeutic diphenylcyclopropenone sensitization with weekly scalp DPC. One entry per CDR3 protein results from TCRdb running MiXCR on the RACE reads. The repertoire has more than 85,000 distinct CDR3 sequences, roughly a tenth of them found once; the top ten carry approximately 3%. This sample was taken from a study of human T cells and chemical hapten exposure. About the study: Patients got weekly scalp diphenylcyclopropenone doses over the roughly 22-week study. Upper-back patch tests with 0.01% DPC were read at 6 days.

CDR1 SGHNT and CDR2 YYREEE come from the germline V gene (reference sequence). The V gene lost 4 bases and the J gene lost 0 bases, with 6 bases spanning the gap. This CDR3 region has 13 residues. Study results and caveats: Counts of TCRs expanded at PT1 correlated positively with patch test score. Large CDR3 similarity clusters arose significantly more often from expanded TCRs than from controls.

The sequencing here drew on whole blood, taken in connection with sensitization to the hapten diphenylcyclopropenone (DPC). The TCR sequence derives from a woman aged 35 to 49 with alopecia areata. Some clones in this sample may be carry-over from other donors' samples. The rearrangement joins TRBV5-4 to TRBJ2-3; D not resolved. CDR3 in amino acids: CASSGWSTDTQYF. DNA of the CDR3: TGTGCCAGCAGCGGTTGGAGCACAGATACGCAGTATTTT.